The next 21 T cell receptor beta chains were all read from a single sample in a study of T cells in Graves' hyperthyroidism and ophthalmopathy. RNA transcripts provided the source from which TCR beta CDR3 regions were amplified. HTBI primers were used for first-round RT-PCR of the TCR CDR3. TCRdb called the multiplex PCR reads again in MiXCR, with one record for every CDR3 protein. The data show over 300,000 distinct CDR3 sequences, approximately 14% seen once. Sequencing was done on a sample of blood. The receptors derive from a woman aged 40-49 years with Graves' ophthalmopathy.

This clonotype has ten or more counts. The chain combines TRBV6-1 with TRBJ2-7; the match to TRBD1 covers 8 bases. The V gene's germline CDR1 is MNHNS and CDR2 SASEGT. The CDR3 has 15 amino acids. V shed 1 base and J 3 bases; nucleotides not matched to a gene: 5. In nucleotides, the CDR3 is TGTGCCAGCAGTGAAGGGACAGGGACGAACTACGAGCAGTACTTC. This gives the protein CASSEGTGTNYEQYF.

The CDR3 region is CASSVSGESPLHF. Here the CDR3 DNA reads TGTGCCAGCAGCGTATCGGGGGAATCACCCCTCCACTTT. The gene calls are TRBV9 and TRBJ1-6; D possibly corresponds to TRBD1 (5 bases). The ends were cut back, 1 base at V and 10 bases at J, with 9 bases in the middle. This CDR3 is built from 13 residues. CDR1 and CDR2 (germline): SGDLS, YYNGEE.

The table lists this clonotype with many counts. The rearrangement uses TRBV29-1 and TRBJ2-7; 8 nucleotides agree with TRBD2. The CDR3 totals 13 residues. CDR1 and CDR2 (germline): SQVTM, ANQGSEA. V lost 6 bases and J lost 0; bases outside the gene matches: 4. CDR3 in amino acids: CSVGGGSSYEQYF. DNA for the CDR3: TGCAGCGTCGGGGGGGGGTCCTCCTACGAGCAGTACTTC.

This clonotype was detected ten times or more. V is TRBV6-1 and J is TRBJ1-6; tentatively, D is TRBD1 (6 bases). The germline gives CDR1 MNHNS, CDR2 SASEGT. V lost 7 bases to trimming and J lost 7 bases, with 20 bases between them. The CDR3 runs to 16 residues. DNA for the CDR3: TGTGCCAGCACTAGACAGGAGTGGGATGGAAATTCACCCCTCCACTTT. As protein: CASTRQEWDGNSPLHF.

This clonotype has a count of ten or more. The chain is built from TRBV20-1 and TRBJ2-6, with 8 nucleotides matching TRBD1. CDR3 length equals 16 residues. The V gene end was trimmed by 0 bases and the J gene end by 0 bases; junction bases not matched to a gene: 1. Germline values: CDR1 DFQATT, CDR2 SNEGSKA (reference sequence). This CDR3 is CSAREGTGSGANVLTF. The DNA of the CDR3 is TGCAGTGCTAGAGAAGGGACAGGCTCTGGGGCCAACGTCCTGACTTTC.

The chain carries TRBV2 and TRBJ2-3; D may be TRBD2 (6 bases). The CDR3 spans 14 residues. The V end was cut by 7 bases, the J end by 5 bases, with 16 bases between. Germline assignment: CDR1 SNHLY and CDR2 FYNNEI. The chain's CDR3 is CASISLRGLDTQYF. In nucleotides, the CDR3 is TGTGCCAGCATTAGTTTACGGGGACTAGATACGCAGTATTTT.

The rearrangement links TRBV5-1 to TRBJ2-7; 8 bases align to TRBD1. The J segment lost 0 bases and the V segment lost 5 bases, leaving 4 bases of the junction unmatched. CDR1 and CDR2 (germline): SGHRS, YFSETQ. This CDR3 has 14 amino acids. The CDR3 protein is CASRRDRTSYEQYF. The CDR3 coding sequence is TGCGCCAGCAGAAGGGACAGGACCTCCTACGAGCAGTACTTC.

This clonotype has only a few counts. The rearrangement uses TRBV24-1 and TRBJ1-5; 7 nucleotides line up with TRBD1. The CDR3 is 16 amino acids. Trimming removed 2 bases from V and 4 bases from J; junction bases left unmatched: 7. The germline CDR1 and CDR2 sequences are KGHDR and SFDVKD. CDR3 coding DNA: TGTGCCACCAGTGATTCCCAACAGGGGATGAATCAGCCCCAGCATTTT. Translation: CATSDSQQGMNQPQHF.

The chain recombines TRBV30 with TRBJ1-4; no firm D call. With 2 bases removed from V and 1 base from J, the gap between germline ends came to 8 bases. Germline loops: CDR1 GTSNPN, CDR2 SVGIG (reference sequence). This CDR3 region has 14 residues. The CDR3 reads CAWSRERTNEKLFF. The CDR3 DNA sequence: TGTGCCTGGAGTCGGGAGAGAACTAATGAAAAACTGTTTTTT.

Many counts were recorded for this clonotype. This chain connects TRBV7-9 to TRBJ2-7; a weak D match, TRBD1 (8 bases). Deletions cut 5 bases from V and 6 bases from J, with 14 bases between. Germline CDR1 is SEHNR and CDR2 is FQNEAQ (reference sequence). The CDR3 runs to 13 residues. CDR3 in DNA: TGTGCCAGCAGCACAACAGGGGGGGGCGAGCAGTACTTC. It encodes CASSTTGGGEQYF.

This clonotype was seen ten or more times. This sequence joins TRBV11-2 and TRBJ2-2; D is undetermined. Germline values: CDR1 SGHAT, CDR2 FQNNGV. V lost 5 bases and J lost 1, with 11 bases in between. The CDR3 covers 15 residues. CDR3: CASSPVRRNTGELFF. CDR3 sequence (DNA): TGTGCCAGCAGCCCAGTCCGTAGGAACACCGGGGAGCTGTTTTTT.

This clonotype was detected ten times or more. The chain recombines TRBV10-3 with TRBJ2-2; TRBD2 aligns across 11 bases. V shed 5 bases and J 3 bases; nucleotides not matched to a gene: 2. Germline V gene lookup returns CDR1 ENHRY and CDR2 SYGVKD. The CDR3 has 15 residues. CDR3 nucleotides: TGTGCCATCAGTATAGCGGGAGGGGACACCGGGGAGCTGTTTTTT. This translates into CAISIAGGDTGELFF.

This clonotype showed up many times. V and J are TRBV6-1 and TRBJ2-1; D possibly matches TRBD1 or TRBD2 (5 bases each). Trimming cost V 10 bases and J 13 bases, with 20 bases left between them. CDR1 MNHNS and CDR2 SASEGT come from the germline V gene. CDR3 length: 12 amino acids. In DNA, the CDR3 is TGTGCCACCCGAGCTGGGACCGCTCCCCAGTTCTTC. Encoded protein: CATRAGTAPQFF.

The sample holds many counts of this clonotype. The V and J genes are TRBV29-1 and TRBJ1-2, with 8 bases fitting TRBD1. The CDR3 extends over 11 amino acids. Germline CDR1 and CDR2: SQVTM and ANQGSEA. The V gene end was trimmed by 7 bases and the J gene end by 8 bases; junction bases not matched to a gene: 6. The DNA of the CDR3 is TGCAGCGCGGGACAGGAAAACGGCTACACCTTC. It specifies CSAGQENGYTF.

In its sample, this clonotype was seen many times. The V and J genes are TRBV3-1 and TRBJ1-5; no clear D. CDR1 LGHDT and CDR2 YNNKEL come from the germline V gene (reference sequence). V was cut by 7 bases and J by 1 base, with 11 bases left in between. The CDR3 runs 14 residues. The CDR3 is CASNNLASNQPQHF. CDR3 nucleotides: TGTGCCAGCAACAACCTGGCGAGCAATCAGCCCCAGCATTTT.

With respect to this clonotype: A much bigger clone sits one base away, suggesting this may be a read error. The chain is built from TRBV6-2 or TRBV6-3 and TRBJ1-2; D gene uncertain. This CDR3 has 13 residues. CDR1 and CDR2 from the germline V gene are MNHEY and SVGEGT. CDR3 coding DNA: TGTGTCAGCAGTTACTCCTATGACTGGGGCTACACCTTC. This codes for CVSSYSYDWGYTF.

This clonotype came up many times. The rearrangement joins TRBV20-1 to TRBJ2-5, with a possible D match to TRBD2 (6 bases). Germline CDR1 is DFQATT and CDR2 is SNEGSKA (reference sequence). This CDR3 is 15 amino acids long. Trimming cost V 3 bases and J 2 bases, with 16 bases left between them. The DNA for the CDR3 is TGCAGTGCTAGTCGGGCTAGCGTTACTCAAGAGACCCAGTACTTC. This codes for CSASRASVTQETQYF.

About this clonotype itself: This sequence may be a read error, since a much larger clone differs from it by one base. The chain combines TRBV20-1 with TRBJ2-1; 9 nucleotides agree with TRBD2. The CDR3 is made up of 16 amino acids. Germline V gene data show CDR1 as DFQATT and CDR2 as SNEGSKA (reference sequence). CDR3 in DNA: TGCAGTGCTAGAATGACTAGCGGAACGGCCTACAATGAGCAGCTCTTC. Translating gives CSARMTSGTAYNEQLF.

The chain employs TRBV20-1 and TRBJ1-2, with TRBD1 identical over 10 bases. V lost 6 bases to trimming and J lost 8 bases; unmatched junction nucleotides: 18. Germline loops: CDR1 DFQATT, CDR2 SNEGSKA (reference sequence). The CDR3 runs 16 residues. CDR3 coding DNA: TGCAGTGCCTCTTCGGGACAGGGGTTCACTACGGGAGGCTACACCTTC. Encoded protein: CSASSGQGFTTGGYTF.

This clonotype was observed at least ten times. The chain recombines TRBV24-1 with TRBJ2-1; TRBD2 agrees at 8 bases. Germline lookup yields CDR1 KGHDR and CDR2 SFDVKD. Trimming cost V 4 bases and J 6 bases; bases outside gene matches: 4. This CDR3 is built from 14 residues. CDR3 in DNA: TGTGCCACCAGTGAGGCGGGAGGCCTCAATGAGCAGTTCTTC. Its protein is CATSEAGGLNEQFF.

This chain joins TRBV7-9 and TRBJ2-2; D gene uncertain. CDR1 is SEHNR, CDR2 FQNEAQ, per germline (reference sequence). V lost 8 bases, J lost 5 bases, and 15 bases lay in between. CDR3 length equals 14 residues. CDR3 nucleotide sequence: TGTGCCAGCCAGAGATTCTCCCGTACCGGGGAGCTGTTTTTT. Its translation: CASQRFSRTGELFF.